The 29 T cell receptor beta chains reported below all come from one sample, sequenced in a study of shared clonotypes between healthy human individuals. This table comes from immunoSEQ multiplex PCR, and its TCRdb copy is limited to in-frame clones, with some not included. The sample holds about 2.4 million clones; 90% to 95% are singletons and the top ten take roughly 0.36%. Sequencing was performed on naive CD4+ T cells from PBMCs. Subset indicated: CD45RA+ positively selected. These receptors were taken from a man younger than 35 in good health. Some clones in this sample may be carry-over from other donors' samples.

This chain joins TRBV7-3 and TRBJ1-2; D is possibly TRBD1 (5 bases). The CDR3 has 13 residues. Per germline, CDR1 SGHTA and CDR2 FQGTGA. V gave up 4 bases and J gave up 6 bases, with 12 bases separating them. The CDR3 DNA reads as TGTGCCAGCAGCTCAGGGTTGACAGATGGCTACACCTTC. Residues: CASSSGLTDGYTF.

The chain joins TRBV15 to TRBJ1-2; no clear D. Germline CDR1 reads LNHNV; CDR2 reads YYDKDF (reference sequence). The CDR3 loop spans 14 amino acids. V was cut by 0 bases and J by 6 bases, with 11 bases left in between. The CDR3 spells CATSRDRQPNGYTF. The CDR3 DNA is TGTGCCACCAGCAGAGATCGGCAGCCCAATGGCTACACCTTC. The full variable domain, completed using reference TRBV15 and TRBJ1-2, is DAMVIQNPRYQVTQFGKPVTLSCSQTLNHNVMYWYQQKSSQAPKLLFHYYDKDFNNEADTPDNFQSRRPNTSFCFLDIRSPGLGDTAMYLCATSRDRQPNGYTFGSGTRLTVV.

Here the CDR3 reads CASSLVYSGDSYEQYF. Here the CDR3 DNA reads TGTGCCAGCAGCTTAGTTTATAGCGGCGACTCCTACGAGCAGTACTTC. This rearrangement joins TRBV7-9 to TRBJ2-7; a possible D gene is TRBD2 (6 bases). Germline V gene data show CDR1 as SEHNR and CDR2 as FQNEAQ (reference sequence). V lost 1 base to trimming and J lost 0 bases, with 13 bases between them. The CDR3 length is 16 residues.

The rearrangement links TRBV7-2 to TRBJ2-2; 11 positions match TRBD2. Germline assignment: CDR1 SGHTA and CDR2 FQGNSA. V lost 8 bases and J lost 4; bases outside the gene matches: 9. The CDR3 is 16 residues long. The CDR3 protein is CASDYRGTSGTGELFF. The CDR3, as DNA: TGTGCCAGCGATTATCGAGGGACTAGCGGCACCGGGGAGCTGTTTTTT. The complete variable domain, with remaining parts taken from reference TRBV7-2 and TRBJ2-2, reads GAGVSQSPSNKVTEKGKDVELRCDPISGHTALYWYRQSLGQGLEFLIYFQGNSAPDKSGLPSDRFSAERTGGSVSTLTIQRTQQEDSAVYLCASDYRGTSGTGELFFGEGSRLTVL.

This rearrangement joins TRBV28 to TRBJ1-5; no reliable D call. The length of the CDR3 is 14 residues. V lost 2 bases and J 7 bases, leaving 12 bases between the germline ends. CDR1 and CDR2 from the germline V gene are MDHEN and SYDVKM. In DNA form, the CDR3 reads TGTGCCAGCAGTTTAATCCGTCTCGGGCAGCCCCAGCATTTT. Its protein is CASSLIRLGQPQHF.

This chain links TRBV4-3 with TRBJ1-2; TRBD1 might be the D (6 bases). The V end was cut by 3 bases, the J end by 1 base, with 12 bases between. In germline, CDR1 is LGHNA, CDR2 YSLEER. The CDR3 has 15 residues. The CDR3 is CASSQSDRFNYGYTF. The DNA for the CDR3 is TGCGCCAGCAGCCAGAGTGACAGGTTTAACTATGGCTACACCTTC.

The chain links TRBV5-5 to TRBJ1-4; D remains ambiguous. V shed 1 base and J shed 0 bases, with 10 bases lying between them. Germline CDR1 and CDR2: SGHKS and YYEKEE (reference sequence). This CDR3 comprises 16 residues. CDR3 bases: TGTGCCAGCAGCTTGCGGGTCCTGACAACTAATGAAAAACTGTTTTTT. This translates into CASSLRVLTTNEKLFF.

V gene TRBV21-1 combines with J gene TRBJ1-1; TRBD1, the D gene given by the table, was not confirmed from the DNA. TRBV21-1 is listed as a pseudogene. The CDR3 covers 14 residues. Written as DNA, the CDR3 is TGTGCCAGCAGCAAACAGGACACGAACACTGAAGCTTTCTTT. As protein: CASSKQDTNTEAFF.

The chain combines TRBV9 with TRBJ2-1; D call uncertain. The CDR3 has 15 residues. V was shortened by 3 bases and J by 10 bases, with 20 bases between the two germline ends. Looked up from germline, CDR1 is SGDLS and CDR2 is YYNGEE. The CDR3 DNA reads as TGTGCCAGCAGCGCCCCTTACGGAGCCGGGTCCGAGCAGTTCTTC. Its translation is CASSAPYGAGSEQFF.

To note about this clone: At one of its ends the junction is not consistent with the germline gene, which may arise from a read error. The chain combines TRBV7-3 with TRBJ2-5; 13 nucleotides line up with TRBD2. Germline values: CDR1 SGHTA, CDR2 FQGTGA. The CDR3 length is 17 residues. The CDR3 reads CASSPPPGLAGEETQYF. Written as DNA, the CDR3 is TGCGCCAGCAGCCCGCCTCCTGGACTAGCGGGAGAGGAGACCCAGTACTTC.

J is TRBJ1-2 and V is TRBV28; D uncertain. CDR1 and CDR2 from the germline V gene are MDHEN and SYDVKM. The CDR3 is 13 residues long. Trimming took off 5 bases at V and 4 bases at J, with 11 bases between the two ends. The CDR3 DNA reads as TGTGCCAGCAGTCCCACTCGACCCTATGGCTACACCTTC. Translated: CASSPTRPYGYTF.

For this clone: Other DNA sequences within the sample encode an identical CDR3. The chain is built from TRBV29-1 and TRBJ1-1; 7 bases line up with TRBD1. After removal of 5 bases from V and 0 bases from J, the junction contained 3 bases not matched to a gene. Germline assignment: CDR1 SQVTM and CDR2 ANQGSEA. This CDR3 contains 13 residues. CDR3 residues: CSVQGVMNTEAFF. The CDR3 nucleotides are TGCAGCGTTCAGGGGGTGATGAACACTGAAGCTTTCTTT.

This clone was counted once. Other nucleotide sequences in the sample specify the same CDR3. The chain employs TRBV7-6 and TRBJ2-3; D remains ambiguous. Germline V gene sequence: CDR1 SGHVS, CDR2 FNYEAQ. The CDR3 spans 12 residues. V was cut by 5 bases and J by 2 bases, with 5 bases left in between. The chain's CDR3 is CASSPNTDTQYF. The DNA for the CDR3 is TGTGCCAGCAGCCCTAACACAGATACGCAGTATTTT.

The V and J genes are TRBV9 and TRBJ1-2, with TRBD1 matching 7 bases. The CDR3 consists of 13 residues. CDR1 is SGDLS, CDR2 YYNGEE, per germline. The V gene end was trimmed by 0 bases and the J gene end by 4 bases; junction bases not matched to a gene: 0. DNA of the CDR3: TGTGCCAGCAGCGTAGCAGGGGGCTATGGCTACACCTTC. Amino acids: CASSVAGGYGYTF. Full variable domain (rest looked up from reference TRBV9 and TRBJ1-2): DSGVTQTPKHLITATGQRVTLRCSPRSGDLSVYWYQQSLDQGLQFLIQYYNGEERAKGNILERFSAQQFPDLHSELNLSSLELGDSALYFCASSVAGGYGYTFGSGTRLTVV.

The chain recombines TRBV25-1 with TRBJ2-7; D might be TRBD1 (5 bases). V was cut by 6 bases and J by 0 bases, with 9 bases left in between. The CDR3 consists of 13 residues. Germline CDR1 and CDR2: MGHDK and SYGVNS. This chain's CDR3 is CASSHTGSYEQYF. DNA of the CDR3: TGTGCCAGCAGCCACACAGGCTCCTACGAGCAGTACTTC.

The V gene is TRBV4-1, the J gene TRBJ2-1; TRBD2 aligns across 12 bases. Germline V gene data show CDR1 as MGHRA and CDR2 as YSYEKL. The length of the CDR3 is 15 residues. V lost 4 bases to trimming and J lost 12 bases; unmatched junction nucleotides: 10. CDR3 protein: CASSRGLAGKGGQFF. The CDR3 DNA is TGCGCCAGCAGCCGGGGACTAGCGGGCAAAGGGGGGCAGTTCTTC.

The chain has TRBV5-1 and TRBJ1-2; a possible D gene is TRBD1 (6 bases). The CDR3 loop spans 14 amino acids. Trimming took 4 bases from V and 6 from J, leaving 16 bases between them. Germline-derived CDR1 and CDR2 are SGHRS and YFSETQ. This CDR3 is CASSPTGSGDGYTF. CDR3 in DNA: TGCGCCAGCAGCCCTACAGGGTCGGGGGATGGCTACACCTTC.

The genes are TRBV6-6 and TRBJ2-7, with D possibly matching TRBD1 (5 bases). Germline-derived CDR1 and CDR2 are MNHNY and SVGAGI (reference sequence). V shed 0 bases and J shed 5 bases, with 14 bases lying between them. The CDR3 consists of 15 residues. In DNA, the CDR3 is TGTGCCAGCAGTTACTCGCGGCAGGGTATTGACGAGCAGTACTTC. It yields the protein CASSYSRQGIDEQYF.

The J gene is TRBJ2-1, the V gene TRBV11-2; 12 bases are a match to TRBD2. Trimming removed 4 bases from V and 4 bases from J; junction bases left unmatched: 5. Looked up from germline, CDR1 is SGHAT and CDR2 is FQNNGV. CDR3 length: 16 residues. The CDR3 DNA sequence: TGTGCCAGCAGCTCCCGCCTAGCGGGAGGGTACAATGAGCAGTTCTTC. Translation gives CASSSRLAGGYNEQFF. The full variable domain, with the rest looked up from reference TRBV11-2 and TRBJ2-1, is EAGVAQSPRYKIIEKRQSVAFWCNPISGHATLYWYQQILGQGPKLLIQFQNNGVVDDSQLPKDRFSAERLKGVDSTLKIQPAKLEDSAVYLCASSSRLAGGYNEQFFGPGTRLTVL.

This chain joins TRBV4-3 and TRBJ2-5, with 13 bases matching TRBD2. V gave up 4 bases and J gave up 5 bases; unmatched junction bases: 19. The germline gives CDR1 LGHNA, CDR2 YSLEER. The CDR3 is 20 amino acids. The CDR3 nucleotides read TGCGCCAGCAGCCCCGAGACGGCCGGGACTAGCGGGAAAAGTGGGGAGACCCAGTACTTC. It specifies CASSPETAGTSGKSGETQYF.

V usage is TRBV29-1 and J usage is TRBJ2-5, with 7 bases matching TRBD1. The CDR3 is made up of 13 amino acids. Per germline, CDR1 SQVTM and CDR2 ANQGSEA. After removal of 3 bases from V and 3 bases from J, the junction contained 4 bases not matched to a gene. The CDR3 loop is CSVDRGIKETQYF. The CDR3 DNA is TGCAGCGTTGACAGGGGGATTAAAGAGACCCAGTACTTC.

Only one count was recorded for this clone. The CDR3 DNA sequence: TGTGCCTGGAGTGTAGGGTCAGTTGCGGCTGGCTATGGCTACACCTTC. Translation gives CAWSVGSVAAGYGYTF. The chain joins TRBV30 to TRBJ1-2; no firm D call. Germline assignment: CDR1 GTSNPN and CDR2 SVGIG (reference sequence). V lost 0 bases and J 4 bases, leaving 18 bases between the germline ends. The CDR3 spans 16 residues.

The chain couples TRBV5-1 to TRBJ2-1; D might be TRBD2 (6 bases). Trimming shortened V by 0 bases and J by 15 bases, and 19 bases separated the two germline ends. CDR1 is SGHRS and CDR2 is YFSETQ in the germline V gene. The CDR3 spans 14 residues. CDR3: CASSLAKWEDPPFF. The CDR3 nucleotides read TGCGCCAGCAGCTTGGCCAAGTGGGAGGACCCTCCGTTCTTC.

The rearrangement uses TRBV7-6 and TRBJ2-2; D remains ambiguous. V was cut by 2 bases and J by 1 base, with 2 bases left in between. CDR1 SGHVS and CDR2 FNYEAQ come from the germline V gene. The CDR3 runs to 13 residues. CDR3 protein: CASSLRNTGELFF. The DNA for the CDR3 is TGTGCCAGCAGCTTACGGAACACCGGGGAGCTGTTTTTT.

The chain has TRBV18 and TRBJ1-3, with a possible D match to TRBD1 (6 bases). The CDR3 is 16 amino acids. Germline CDR1 KGHSH, CDR2 LQKENI. Trimming left V 1 base short and J 0 bases short, with 10 bases between. The CDR3 coding sequence is TGTGCCAGCTCACCACTTCCGGACAGCTCTGGAAACACCATATATTTT. Its protein product is CASSPLPDSSGNTIYF.

The J gene is TRBJ1-1, the V gene TRBV2; D is undetermined. CDR1 is SNHLY and CDR2 is FYNNEI in the germline V gene. V was pared by 4 bases and J by 0 bases, with 9 bases between. The CDR3 sequence is 14 residues long. The CDR3 loop is CASSAGRMNTEAFF. The CDR3 DNA follows: TGTGCCAGCAGTGCCGGGAGGATGAACACTGAAGCTTTCTTT.

V gene TRBV11-2 combines with J gene TRBJ2-7; 15 bases align to TRBD2. J was trimmed by 1 base and V by 5 bases; bases with no gene match: 9. This CDR3 is built from 18 residues. CDR1 and CDR2 (germline): SGHAT, FQNNGV. This chain's CDR3 is CASSLLGLAGGTSYEQYF. Here the CDR3 DNA reads TGTGCCAGCAGCCTCCTGGGACTAGCGGGAGGAACTTCCTACGAGCAGTACTTC.

Concerning this clone: The sample carries other DNA sequences with the same CDR3. This rearrangement joins TRBV5-4 to TRBJ2-2; the D gene is possibly TRBD1 (6 bases). Germline CDR1 reads SGHNT; CDR2 reads YYREEE (reference sequence). This CDR3 spans 15 amino acids. The V end lost 0 bases, the J end lost 4 bases, and 10 bases lay between the germline ends. The CDR3 nucleotides read TGTGCCAGCAGCTTGGGGCAGGGGTCCACCGGGGAGCTGTTTTTT. The encoded protein is CASSLGQGSTGELFF. Full variable domain (missing parts from reference TRBV5-4 and TRBJ2-2): ETGVTQSPTHLIKTRGQQVTLRCSSQSGHNTVSWYQQALGQGPQFIFQYYREEENGRGNFPPRFSGLQFPNYSSELNVNALELDDSALYLCASSLGQGSTGELFFGEGSRLTVL.

The chain has TRBV10-3 and TRBJ1-1; D is possibly TRBD1 (5 bases). V gave up 6 bases and J gave up 0 bases, with 11 bases separating them. The length of the CDR3 is 14 residues. CDR1 and CDR2 from the germline V gene are ENHRY and SYGVKD. Here the CDR3 reads CAIRTVGMNTEAFF. Here the CDR3 DNA reads TGTGCCATCAGGACAGTGGGTATGAACACTGAAGCTTTCTTT.